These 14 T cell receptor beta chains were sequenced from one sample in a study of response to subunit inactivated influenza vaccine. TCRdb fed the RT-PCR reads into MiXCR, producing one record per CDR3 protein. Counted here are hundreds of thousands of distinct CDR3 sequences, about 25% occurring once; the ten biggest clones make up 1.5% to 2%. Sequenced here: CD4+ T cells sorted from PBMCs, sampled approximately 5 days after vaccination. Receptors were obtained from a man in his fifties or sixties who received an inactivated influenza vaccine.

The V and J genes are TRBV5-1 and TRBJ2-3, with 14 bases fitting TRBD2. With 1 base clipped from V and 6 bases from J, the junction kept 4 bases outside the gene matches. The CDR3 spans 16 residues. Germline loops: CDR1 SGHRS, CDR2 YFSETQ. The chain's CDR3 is CASSLPGLAGADTQYF. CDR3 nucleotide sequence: TGCGCCAGCAGCTTGCCGGGACTAGCGGGGGCGGATACGCAGTATTTT.

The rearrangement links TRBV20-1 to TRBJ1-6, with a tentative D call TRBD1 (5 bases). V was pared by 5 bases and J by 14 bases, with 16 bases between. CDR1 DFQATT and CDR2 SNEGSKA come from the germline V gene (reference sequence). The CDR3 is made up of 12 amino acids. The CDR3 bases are TGCAGTGCTCCCGGGACTGATGTCGCCCTCCACTTT. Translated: CSAPGTDVALHF.

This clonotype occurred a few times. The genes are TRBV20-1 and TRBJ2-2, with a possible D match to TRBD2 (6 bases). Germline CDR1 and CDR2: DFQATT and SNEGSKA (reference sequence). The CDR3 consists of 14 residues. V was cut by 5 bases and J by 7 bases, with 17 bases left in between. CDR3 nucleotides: TGCAGTGCTTTGTCCCGGGACTTATACGGGGAGCTGTTTTTT. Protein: CSALSRDLYGELFF.

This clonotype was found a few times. The CDR3 loop is CASSPPGQVGGNTEAFF. The CDR3 DNA reads TGTGCCAGCAGCCCCCCCGGACAGGTCGGGGGGAACACTGAAGCTTTCTTT. V and J are TRBV7-2 and TRBJ1-1; 7 bases map to TRBD1. The CDR3 has 17 residues. Germline trimming cut 5 bases from V and 1 base from J; bases unmatched to any gene: 13. The germline gives CDR1 SGHTA, CDR2 FQGNSA.

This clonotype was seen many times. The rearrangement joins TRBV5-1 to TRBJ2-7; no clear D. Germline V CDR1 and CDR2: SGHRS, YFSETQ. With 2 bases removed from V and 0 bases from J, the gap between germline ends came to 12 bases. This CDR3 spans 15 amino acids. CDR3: CASSLGGSHSYEQYF. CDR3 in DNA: TGCGCCAGCAGCTTAGGTGGGTCCCACTCCTACGAGCAGTACTTC.

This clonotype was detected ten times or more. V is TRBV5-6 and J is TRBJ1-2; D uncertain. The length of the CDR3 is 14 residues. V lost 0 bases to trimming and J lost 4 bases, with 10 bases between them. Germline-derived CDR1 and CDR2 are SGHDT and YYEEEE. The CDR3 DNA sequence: TGTGCCAGCAGCTTGGGATCGGCTATCTATGGCTACACCTTC. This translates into CASSLGSAIYGYTF.

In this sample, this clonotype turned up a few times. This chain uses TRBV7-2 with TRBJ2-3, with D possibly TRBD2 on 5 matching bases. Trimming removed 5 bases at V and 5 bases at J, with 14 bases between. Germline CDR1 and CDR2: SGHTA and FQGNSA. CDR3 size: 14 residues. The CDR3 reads CASSPSGREDTQYF. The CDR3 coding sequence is TGTGCCAGCAGCCCGAGCGGCAGAGAAGATACGCAGTATTTT.

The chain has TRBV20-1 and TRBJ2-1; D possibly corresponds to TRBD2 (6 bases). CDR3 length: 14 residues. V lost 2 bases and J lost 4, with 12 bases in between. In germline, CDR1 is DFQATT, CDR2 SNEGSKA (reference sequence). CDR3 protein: CSARLSGRYNEQFF. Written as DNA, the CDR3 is TGCAGTGCTAGATTGTCAGGGAGGTACAATGAGCAGTTCTTC.

CDR3 sequence: CASSFPQGVRVDGYTF. In DNA, the CDR3 is TGTGCCAGCAGTTTTCCGCAGGGGGTTAGGGTGGATGGCTACACCTTC. V usage is TRBV28 and J usage is TRBJ1-2, with 7 nucleotides matching TRBD1. V gave up 3 bases and J gave up 6 bases; unmatched junction bases: 13. The V gene's germline CDR1 is MDHEN and CDR2 SYDVKM. This CDR3 comprises 16 residues.

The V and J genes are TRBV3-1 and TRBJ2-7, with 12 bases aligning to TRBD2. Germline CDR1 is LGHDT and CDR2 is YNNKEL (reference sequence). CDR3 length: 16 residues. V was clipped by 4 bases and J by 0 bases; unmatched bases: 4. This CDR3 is CASSPWTSGISYEQYF. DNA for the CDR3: TGTGCCAGCAGCCCCTGGACTAGCGGGATCTCCTACGAGCAGTACTTC.

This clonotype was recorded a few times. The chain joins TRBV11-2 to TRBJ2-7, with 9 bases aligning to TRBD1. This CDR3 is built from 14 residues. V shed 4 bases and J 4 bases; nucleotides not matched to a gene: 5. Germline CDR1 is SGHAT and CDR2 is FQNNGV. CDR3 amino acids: CASSSGTGNYEQYF. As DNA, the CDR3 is TGTGCCAGCAGCTCCGGGACAGGGAATTACGAGCAGTACTTC. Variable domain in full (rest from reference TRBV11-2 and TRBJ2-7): EAGVAQSPRYKIIEKRQSVAFWCNPISGHATLYWYQQILGQGPKLLIQFQNNGVVDDSQLPKDRFSAERLKGVDSTLKIQPAKLEDSAVYLCASSSGTGNYEQYFGPGTRLTVT.

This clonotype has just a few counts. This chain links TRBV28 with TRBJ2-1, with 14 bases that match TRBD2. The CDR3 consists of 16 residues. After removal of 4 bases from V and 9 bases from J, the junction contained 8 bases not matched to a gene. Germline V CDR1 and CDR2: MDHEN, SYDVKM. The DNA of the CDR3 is TGTGCCAGCAGTTCTGGACTAGCGGGAGGCTCGGGTGAGCAGTTCTTC. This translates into CASSSGLAGGSGEQFF.

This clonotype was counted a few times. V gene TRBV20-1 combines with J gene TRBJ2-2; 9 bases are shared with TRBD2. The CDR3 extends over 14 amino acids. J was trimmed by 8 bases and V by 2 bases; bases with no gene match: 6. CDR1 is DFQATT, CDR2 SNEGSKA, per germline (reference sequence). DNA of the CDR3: TGCAGTGCTAGACTTGGGACTAGCATGGGGGAGCTGTTTTTT. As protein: CSARLGTSMGELFF.

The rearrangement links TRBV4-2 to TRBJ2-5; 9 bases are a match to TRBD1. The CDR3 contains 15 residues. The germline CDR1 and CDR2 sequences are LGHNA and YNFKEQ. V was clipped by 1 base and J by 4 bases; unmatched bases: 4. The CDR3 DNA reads TGTGCCAGCAGCCAAGGAGGACAGGGGACAGAGACCCAGTACTTC. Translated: CASSQGGQGTETQYF.